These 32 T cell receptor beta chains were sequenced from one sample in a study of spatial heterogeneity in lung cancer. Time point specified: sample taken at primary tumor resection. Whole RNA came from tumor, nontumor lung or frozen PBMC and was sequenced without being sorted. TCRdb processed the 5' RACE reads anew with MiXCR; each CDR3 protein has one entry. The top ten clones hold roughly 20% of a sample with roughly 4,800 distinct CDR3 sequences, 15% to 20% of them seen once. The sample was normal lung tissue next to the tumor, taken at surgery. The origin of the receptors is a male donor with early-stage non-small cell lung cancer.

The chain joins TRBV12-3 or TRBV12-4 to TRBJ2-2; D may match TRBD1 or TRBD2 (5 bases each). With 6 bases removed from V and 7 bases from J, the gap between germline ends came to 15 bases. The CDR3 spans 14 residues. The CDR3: CASRLGHAGGELFF. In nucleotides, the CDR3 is TGTGCCAGCAGACTAGGACACGCGGGCGGGGAGCTGTTTTTT.

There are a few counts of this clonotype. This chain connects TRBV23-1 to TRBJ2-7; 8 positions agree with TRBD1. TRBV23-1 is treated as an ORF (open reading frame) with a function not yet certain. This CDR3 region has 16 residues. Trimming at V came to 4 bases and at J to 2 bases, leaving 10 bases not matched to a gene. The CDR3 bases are TGCGCCAGCAGTCCCAATTGGGGACAGGAAACCTACGAGCAGTACGTC. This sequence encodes CASSPNWGQETYEQYV.

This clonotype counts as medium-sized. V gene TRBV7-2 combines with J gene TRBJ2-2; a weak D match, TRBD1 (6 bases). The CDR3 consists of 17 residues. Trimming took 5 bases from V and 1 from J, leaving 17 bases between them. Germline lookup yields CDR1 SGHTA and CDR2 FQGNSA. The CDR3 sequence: CASSPGQRSLNTGELFF. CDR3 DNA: TGTGCCAGCAGCCCCGGACAGAGATCTCTGAACACCGGGGAGCTGTTTTTT. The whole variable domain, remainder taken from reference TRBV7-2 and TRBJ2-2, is GAGVSQSPSNKVTEKGKDVELRCDPISGHTALYWYRQSLGQGLEFLIYFQGNSAPDKSGLPSDRFSAERTGGSVSTLTIQRTQQEDSAVYLCASSPGQRSLNTGELFFGEGSRLTVL.

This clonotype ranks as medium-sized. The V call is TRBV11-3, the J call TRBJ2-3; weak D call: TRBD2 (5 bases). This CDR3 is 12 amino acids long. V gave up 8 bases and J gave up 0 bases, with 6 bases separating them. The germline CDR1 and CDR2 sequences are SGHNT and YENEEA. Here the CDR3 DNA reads TGTGCCAGCGGACTCAGCACAGATACGCAGTATTTT. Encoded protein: CASGLSTDTQYF.

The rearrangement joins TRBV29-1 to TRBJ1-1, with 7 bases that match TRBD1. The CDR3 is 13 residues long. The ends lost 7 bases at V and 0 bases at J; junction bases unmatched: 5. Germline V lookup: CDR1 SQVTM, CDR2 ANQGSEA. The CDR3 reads CSAPGQMNTEAFF. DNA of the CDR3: TGCAGCGCACCGGGACAGATGAACACTGAAGCTTTCTTT.

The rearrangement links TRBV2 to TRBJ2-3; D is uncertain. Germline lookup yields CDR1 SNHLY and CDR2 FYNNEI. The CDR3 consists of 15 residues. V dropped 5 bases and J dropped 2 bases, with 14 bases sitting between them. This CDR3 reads CASSSDDTYTDTQYF. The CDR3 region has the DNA TGTGCCAGCAGTAGTGATGACACGTACACAGATACGCAGTATTTT.

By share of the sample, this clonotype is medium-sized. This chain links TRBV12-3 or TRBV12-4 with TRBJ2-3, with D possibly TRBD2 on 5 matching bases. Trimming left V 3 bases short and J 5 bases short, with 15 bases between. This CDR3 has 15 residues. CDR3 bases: TGTGCCAGCAGTTTCTGGGAGATCAGGATAGATACGCAGTATTTT. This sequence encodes CASSFWEIRIDTQYF.

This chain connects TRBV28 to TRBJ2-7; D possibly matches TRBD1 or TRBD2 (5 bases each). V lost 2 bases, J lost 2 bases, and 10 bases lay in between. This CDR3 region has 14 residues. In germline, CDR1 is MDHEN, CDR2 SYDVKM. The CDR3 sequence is CASSLGGSAYEQYF. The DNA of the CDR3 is TGTGCCAGCAGTTTAGGGGGATCGGCCTACGAGCAGTACTTC.

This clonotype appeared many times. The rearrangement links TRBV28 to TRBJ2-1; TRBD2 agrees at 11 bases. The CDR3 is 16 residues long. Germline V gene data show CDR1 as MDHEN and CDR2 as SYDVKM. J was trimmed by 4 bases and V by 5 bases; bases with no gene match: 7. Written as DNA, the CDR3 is TGTGCCAGCAGTACACTAGCGGGAGCTTGGTACAATGAGCAGTTCTTC. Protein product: CASSTLAGAWYNEQFF.

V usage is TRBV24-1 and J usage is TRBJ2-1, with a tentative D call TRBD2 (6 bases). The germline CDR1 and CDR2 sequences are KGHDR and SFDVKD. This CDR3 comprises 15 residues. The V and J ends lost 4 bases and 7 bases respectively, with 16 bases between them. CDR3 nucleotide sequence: TGTGCCACCAGTGAAGCGGGCGGGAACAAAAATGAGCAGTTCTTC. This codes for CATSEAGGNKNEQFF.

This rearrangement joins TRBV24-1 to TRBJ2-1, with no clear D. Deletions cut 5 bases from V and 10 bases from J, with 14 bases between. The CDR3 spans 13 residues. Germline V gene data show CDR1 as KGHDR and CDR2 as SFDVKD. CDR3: CATSGPHLEEQFF. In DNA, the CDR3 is TGTGCCACCAGTGGGCCCCACCTTGAGGAGCAGTTCTTC.

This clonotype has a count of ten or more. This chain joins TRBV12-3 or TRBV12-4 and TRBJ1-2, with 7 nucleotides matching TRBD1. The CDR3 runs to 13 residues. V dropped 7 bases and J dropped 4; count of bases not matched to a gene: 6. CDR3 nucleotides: TGTGCCAGCACCGGGACAGACTTCTATGGCTACACCTTC. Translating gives CASTGTDFYGYTF.

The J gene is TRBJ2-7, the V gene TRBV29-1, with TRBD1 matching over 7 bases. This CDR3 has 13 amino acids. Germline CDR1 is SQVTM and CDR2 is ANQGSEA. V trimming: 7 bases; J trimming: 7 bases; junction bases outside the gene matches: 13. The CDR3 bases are TGCAGCGCGCAGACAGGGCGCACGGGGGAGCAGTACTTC. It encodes CSAQTGRTGEQYF.

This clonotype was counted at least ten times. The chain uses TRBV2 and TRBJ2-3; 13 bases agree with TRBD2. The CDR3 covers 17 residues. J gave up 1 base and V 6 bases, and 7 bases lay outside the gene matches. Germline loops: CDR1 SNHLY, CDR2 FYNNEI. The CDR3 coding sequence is TGTGCCAGCAGACGGTGGACTAGCGGGAGTGGCACAGATACGCAGTATTTT. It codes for CASRRWTSGSGTDTQYF.

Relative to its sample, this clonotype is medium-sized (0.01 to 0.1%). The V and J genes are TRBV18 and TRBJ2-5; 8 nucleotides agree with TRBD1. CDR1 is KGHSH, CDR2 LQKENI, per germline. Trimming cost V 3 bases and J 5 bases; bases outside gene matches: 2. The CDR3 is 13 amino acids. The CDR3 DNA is TGTGCCAGCTCACCGGACAGGGCCGAGACCCAGTACTTC. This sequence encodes CASSPDRAETQYF.

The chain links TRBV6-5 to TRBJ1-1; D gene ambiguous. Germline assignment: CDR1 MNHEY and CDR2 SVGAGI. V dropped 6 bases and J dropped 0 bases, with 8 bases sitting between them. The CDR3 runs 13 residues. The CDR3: CASRTPMNTEAFF. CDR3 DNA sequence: TGTGCCAGCAGAACCCCCATGAACACTGAAGCTTTCTTT.

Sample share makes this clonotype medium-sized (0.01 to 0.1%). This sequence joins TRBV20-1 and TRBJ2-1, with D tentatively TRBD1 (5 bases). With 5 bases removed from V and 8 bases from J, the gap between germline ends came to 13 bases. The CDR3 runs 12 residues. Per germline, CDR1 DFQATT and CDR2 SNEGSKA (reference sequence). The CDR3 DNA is TGCAGTGCTTCCAAAGGGGTCCATGAGCAGTTCTTC. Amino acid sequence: CSASKGVHEQFF.

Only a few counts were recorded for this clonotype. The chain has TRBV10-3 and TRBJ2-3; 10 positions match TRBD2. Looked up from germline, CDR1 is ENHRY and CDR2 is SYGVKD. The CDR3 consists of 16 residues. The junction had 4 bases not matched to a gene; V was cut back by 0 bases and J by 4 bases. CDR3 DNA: TGTGCCATCAGTGAGTCAGAGCGGGGGGGCCCAGATACGCAGTATTTT. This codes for CAISESERGGPDTQYF.

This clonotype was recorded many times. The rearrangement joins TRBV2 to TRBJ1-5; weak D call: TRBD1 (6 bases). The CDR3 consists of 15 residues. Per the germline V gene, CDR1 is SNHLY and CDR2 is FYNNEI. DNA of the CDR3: TGTGCTATCAAGGACAGTTCGATTAGCAATCAGCCCCAGCATTTT. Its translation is CAIKDSSISNQPQHF. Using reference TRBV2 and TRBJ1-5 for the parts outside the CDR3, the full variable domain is EPEVTQTPSHQVTQMGQEVILRCVPISNHLYFYWYRQILGQKVEFLVSFYNNEISEKSEIFDDQFSVERPDGSNFTLKIRSTKLEDSAMYFCAIKDSSISNQPQHFGDGTRLSIL.

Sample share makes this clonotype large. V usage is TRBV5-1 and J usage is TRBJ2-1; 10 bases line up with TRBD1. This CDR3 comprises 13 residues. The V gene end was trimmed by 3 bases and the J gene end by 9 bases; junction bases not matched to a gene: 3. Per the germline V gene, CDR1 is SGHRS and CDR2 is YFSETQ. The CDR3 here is CASSSGTGAEQFF. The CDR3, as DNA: TGCGCCAGCAGCTCCGGGACAGGGGCTGAGCAGTTCTTC.

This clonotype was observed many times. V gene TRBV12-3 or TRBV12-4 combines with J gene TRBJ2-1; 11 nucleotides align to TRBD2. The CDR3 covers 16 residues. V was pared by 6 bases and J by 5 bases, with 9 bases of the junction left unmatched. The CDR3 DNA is TGTGCCAGCAGCACGGCGGGACTAGCGGAGAACAATGAGCAGTTCTTC. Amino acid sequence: CASSTAGLAENNEQFF.

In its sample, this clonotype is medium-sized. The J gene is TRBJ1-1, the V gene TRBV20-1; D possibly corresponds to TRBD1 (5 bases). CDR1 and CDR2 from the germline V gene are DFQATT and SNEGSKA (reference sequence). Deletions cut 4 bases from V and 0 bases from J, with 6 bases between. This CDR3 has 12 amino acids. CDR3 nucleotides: TGCAGTGCTAAGGGGATGAACACTGAAGCTTTCTTT. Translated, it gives CSAKGMNTEAFF.

The CDR3 region is CASSYLQVGPFSEQYF. The CDR3 region has the DNA TGCGCCAGCAGCTACTTACAGGTGGGCCCCTTCTCTGAGCAGTACTTC. The chain combines TRBV5-1 with TRBJ2-7, with D maybe TRBD1 (5 bases). The CDR3 extends over 16 amino acids. Germline V CDR1 and CDR2: SGHRS, YFSETQ. V lost 3 bases to trimming and J lost 7 bases, with 23 bases between them.

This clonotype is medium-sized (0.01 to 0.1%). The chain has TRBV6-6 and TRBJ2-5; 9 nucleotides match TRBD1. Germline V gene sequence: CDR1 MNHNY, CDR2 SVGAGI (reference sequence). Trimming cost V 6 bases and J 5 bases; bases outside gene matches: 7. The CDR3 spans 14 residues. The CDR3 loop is CASSRDRERETQYF. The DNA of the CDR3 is TGTGCCAGCAGCCGGGACAGGGAGCGGGAGACCCAGTACTTC.

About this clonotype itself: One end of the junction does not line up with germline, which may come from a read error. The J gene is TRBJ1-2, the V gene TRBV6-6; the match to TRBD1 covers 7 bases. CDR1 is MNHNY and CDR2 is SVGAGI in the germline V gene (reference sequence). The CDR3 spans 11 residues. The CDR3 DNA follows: TGTGCCAGCAGTACACTACAGGGGCCATCCTTC. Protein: CASSTLQGPSF.

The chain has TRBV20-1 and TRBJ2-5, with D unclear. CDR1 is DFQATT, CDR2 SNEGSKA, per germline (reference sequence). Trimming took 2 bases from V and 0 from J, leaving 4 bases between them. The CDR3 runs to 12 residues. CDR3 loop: CSARQYQETQYF. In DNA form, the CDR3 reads TGCAGTGCTAGACAGTACCAAGAGACCCAGTACTTC.

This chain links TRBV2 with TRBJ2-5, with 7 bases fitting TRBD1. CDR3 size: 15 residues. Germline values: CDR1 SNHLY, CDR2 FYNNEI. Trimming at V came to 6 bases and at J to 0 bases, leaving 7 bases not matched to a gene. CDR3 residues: CASRRDSLNQETQYF. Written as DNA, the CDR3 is TGTGCCAGCAGAAGGGACAGTTTAAACCAAGAGACCCAGTACTTC.

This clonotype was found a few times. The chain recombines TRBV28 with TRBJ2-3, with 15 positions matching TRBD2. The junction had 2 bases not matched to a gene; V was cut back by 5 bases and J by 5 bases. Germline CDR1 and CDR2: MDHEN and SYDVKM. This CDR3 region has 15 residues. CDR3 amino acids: CASSRTSGRVDTQYF. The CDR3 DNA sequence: TGTGCCAGCAGTCGGACTAGCGGGAGGGTAGATACGCAGTATTTT. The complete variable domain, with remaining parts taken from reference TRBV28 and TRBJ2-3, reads DVKVTQSSRYLVKRTGEKVFLECVQDMDHENMFWYRQDPGLGLRLIYFSYDVKMKEKGDIPEGYSVSREKKERFSLILESASTNQTSMYLCASSRTSGRVDTQYFGPGTRLTVL.

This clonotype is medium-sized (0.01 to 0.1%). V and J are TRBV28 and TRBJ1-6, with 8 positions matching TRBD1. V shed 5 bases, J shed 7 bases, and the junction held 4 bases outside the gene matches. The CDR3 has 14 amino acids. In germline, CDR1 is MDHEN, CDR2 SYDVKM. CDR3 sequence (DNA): TGTGCCAGCAGTACGGGGACAGGCAATTCACCCCTCCACTTT. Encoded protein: CASSTGTGNSPLHF.

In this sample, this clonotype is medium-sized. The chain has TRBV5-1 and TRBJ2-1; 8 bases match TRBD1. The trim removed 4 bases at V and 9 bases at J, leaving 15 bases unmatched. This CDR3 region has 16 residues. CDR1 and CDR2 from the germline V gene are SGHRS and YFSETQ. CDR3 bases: TGCGCCAGCAGCGCCGGAGACAGGGGTGAATTGAGTGAGCAGTTCTTC. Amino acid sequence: CASSAGDRGELSEQFF.

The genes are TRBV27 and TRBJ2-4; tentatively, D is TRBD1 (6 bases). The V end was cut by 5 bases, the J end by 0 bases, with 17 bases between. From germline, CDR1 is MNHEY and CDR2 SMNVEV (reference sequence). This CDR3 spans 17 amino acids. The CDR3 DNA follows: TGTGCCAGCAGTGCCCTACAGGGAGCCATAGCCAAAAACATTCAGTACTTC. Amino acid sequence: CASSALQGAIAKNIQYF.

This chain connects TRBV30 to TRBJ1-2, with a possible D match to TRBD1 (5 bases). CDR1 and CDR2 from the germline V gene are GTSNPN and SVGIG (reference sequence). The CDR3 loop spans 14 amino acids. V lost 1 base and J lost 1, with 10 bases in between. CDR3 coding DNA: TGTGCCTGGAGTGGAGGGGCCTTTAACTATGGCTACACCTTC. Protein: CAWSGGAFNYGYTF.